This TCR beta chain originates from a study of cytomegalovirus exposure and HLA in healthy donors. The CDR3 has 17 amino acids. CDR1 is SGHAT and CDR2 is FQNNGV in the germline V gene. The V segment lost 5 bases and the J segment 0 bases; nucleotides outside the gene matches: 10. Both 60 Vbeta primers and 13 Jbeta primers went into the PCR. TCRdb's table, derived via immunoSEQ multiplex PCR, lists solely in-frame clones and lacks some. The sample includes around 120,000 clones, about three quarters of them seen just once. The sequence derives from a woman in her 40s in good health and CMV-seropositive. What was sequenced was PBMCs. The chain recombines TRBV11-2 with TRBJ2-1; 7 nucleotides line up with TRBD2. The CDR3 loop reads CASSPWGSGPSYNEQFF. CDR3 bases: TGTGCCAGCAGCCCATGGGGTAGCGGGCCCTCCTACAATGAGCAGTTCTTC.